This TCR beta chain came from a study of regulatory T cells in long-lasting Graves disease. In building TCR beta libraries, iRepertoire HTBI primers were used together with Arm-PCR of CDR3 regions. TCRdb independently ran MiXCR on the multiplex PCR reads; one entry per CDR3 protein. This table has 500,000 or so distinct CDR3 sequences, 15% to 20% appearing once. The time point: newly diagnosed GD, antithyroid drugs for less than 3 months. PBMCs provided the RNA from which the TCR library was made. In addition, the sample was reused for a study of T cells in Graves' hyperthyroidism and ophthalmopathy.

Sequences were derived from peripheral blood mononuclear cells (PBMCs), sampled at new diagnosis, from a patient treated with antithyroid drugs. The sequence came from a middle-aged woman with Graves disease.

CDR3 region: CASSVGPEASGGPTDTQYF. The CDR3 DNA is TGTGCCAGCAGCGTAGGGCCGGAGGCCAGCGGGGGGCCCACAGATACGCAGTATTTT. The chain combines TRBV9 with TRBJ2-3; 9 bases align to TRBD2. V lost 0 bases to trimming and J lost 2 bases; unmatched junction nucleotides: 13. The CDR3 loop spans 19 amino acids. The V gene's germline CDR1 is SGDLS and CDR2 YYNGEE.